The clone carrying this T cell receptor beta chain was detected a few times. Its matching antigen is unknown. These data are taken from a study of cytomegalovirus exposure and HLA in healthy donors. General study results and limits: Researchers reported in a later analysis that a missense DCLRE1C variant was tied to TCR beta V- and J-gene trimming. A later analysis associated 15,000 to 20,000 TCR beta sequences with HLA alleles at a 0.05 false discovery rate.

The PCR made use of 60 Vbeta and 13 Jbeta primers. Measured with immunoSEQ multiplex PCR; TCRdb has only the in-frame clones, and not every one. The sample includes 110,000 to 150,000 clones, about four fifths of them seen just once. Source material: PBMCs. This clonotype originated in a man between 35 and 55 years old in good health and CMV-seronegative.

This CDR3 reads CASSLDRGLEAFF. The CDR3 DNA follows: TGTGCCAGCAGTCTGGACAGGGGGCTTGAAGCTTTCTTT. The V call is TRBV6-4, the J call TRBJ1-1; 11 bases are shared with TRBD1. The V gene's germline CDR1 is MRHNA and CDR2 SNTAGT. Trimming at V came to 5 bases and at J to 7 bases, leaving 3 bases not matched to a gene. This CDR3 has 13 residues.